These 20 T cell receptor beta chains came from one sample sequenced in a study of cytomegalovirus exposure and HLA in healthy donors. In the PCR, 60 Vbeta and 13 Jbeta primers were used. Assay used: immunoSEQ multiplex PCR; TCRdb lists only in-frame clones, some missing. In the table there are about 89,000 clones, more than 60% of which are singletons. The sample comprised PBMCs. These receptors originate from a man younger than 40 in good health and CMV-seronegative.

This chain connects TRBV10-3 to TRBJ2-7; maybe TRBD2 (5 bases). From germline, CDR1 is ENHRY and CDR2 SYGVKD. The CDR3 consists of 12 residues. V was pared by 6 bases and J by 2 bases, with 8 bases between. The CDR3 reads CAISPGTYEQYF. Here the CDR3 DNA reads TGTGCCATCAGCCCCGGGACCTACGAGCAGTACTTC.

This clone was seen a few times. The chain combines TRBV7-2 with TRBJ1-5, with TRBD1 identical over 7 bases. The CDR3 totals 13 residues. With 6 bases clipped from V and 6 bases from J, the junction kept 5 bases outside the gene matches. Germline CDR1 and CDR2: SGHTA and FQGNSA. The CDR3 DNA reads as TGTGCCAGCAGTGGACAGGTAGCTCAGCCCCAGCATTTT. Encoded protein: CASSGQVAQPQHF. The complete variable domain, with remaining parts taken from reference TRBV7-2 and TRBJ1-5, reads GAGVSQSPSNKVTEKGKDVELRCDPISGHTALYWYRQSLGQGLEFLIYFQGNSAPDKSGLPSDRFSAERTGGSVSTLTIQRTQQEDSAVYLCASSGQVAQPQHFGDGTRLSIL.

The CDR3 is CASSSELNQPQHF. CDR3 DNA sequence: TGTGCCAGTAGTAGTGAACTCAATCAGCCCCAGCATTTT. The rearrangement links TRBV19 to TRBJ1-5, with D unresolved. The ends were cut back, 4 bases at V and 3 bases at J, with 7 bases in the middle. The V gene's germline CDR1 is LNHDA and CDR2 SQIVND (reference sequence). The CDR3 loop spans 13 amino acids.

The chain recombines TRBV5-4 with TRBJ2-5; D is undetermined. CDR3 length: 14 amino acids. Germline CDR1 reads SGHNT; CDR2 reads YYREEE (reference sequence). Trimming removed 0 bases from V and 1 base from J, with 7 bases in between. In nucleotides, the CDR3 is TGTGCCAGCAGCTTGGCTCAGGCCCAAGAGACCCAGTACTTC. This encodes CASSLAQAQETQYF.

The CDR3 sequence is CASSPKTGTEAFF. The CDR3 DNA reads TGTGCCAGCTCCCCTAAGACTGGGACTGAAGCTTTCTTT. The chain recombines TRBV18 with TRBJ1-1; D unclear. V lost 6 bases and J 5 bases, leaving 13 bases between the germline ends. The CDR3 contains 13 residues. CDR1 and CDR2 from the germline V gene are KGHSH and LQKENI. Supplemented by reference TRBV18 and TRBJ1-1, the full variable domain reads NAGVMQNPRHLVRRRGQEARLRCSPMKGHSHVYWYRQLPEEGLKFMVYLQKENIIDESGMPKERFSAEFPKEGPSILRIQQVVRGDSAAYFCASSPKTGTEAFFGQGTRLTVV.

This clone was counted once. The chain uses TRBV15 and TRBJ2-6, with TRBD1 as a possible D gene (5 bases). V was cut by 4 bases and J by 1 base, with 11 bases left in between. This CDR3 spans 16 amino acids. Per germline, CDR1 LNHNV and CDR2 YYDKDF (reference sequence). The CDR3 DNA reads as TGTGCCACCAGCATAAGCCCAGGGTCTGGGGCCAACGTCCTGACTTTC. Translation: CATSISPGSGANVLTF.

V and J are TRBV7-9 and TRBJ2-4; 8 bases agree with TRBD2. Germline CDR1 reads SEHNR; CDR2 reads FQNEAQ (reference sequence). Unmatched junction bases numbered 5, after V lost 4 bases and J lost 3 bases. This CDR3 spans 15 amino acids. The CDR3 reads CASSYGLAGKNIQYF. CDR3 coding DNA: TGTGCCAGCAGCTATGGGCTAGCGGGCAAAAACATTCAGTACTTC.

The V and J genes are TRBV7-2 and TRBJ1-3; the match to TRBD1 covers 9 bases. Germline lookup yields CDR1 SGHTA and CDR2 FQGNSA. The junction had 13 bases not matched to a gene; V was cut back by 3 bases and J by 4 bases. The CDR3 has 18 amino acids. The CDR3, as DNA: TGTGCCAGCAGCTTGCGATCGGGACAGGGATCGGCGGGAAACACCATATATTTT. This gives the protein CASSLRSGQGSAGNTIYF. Looking up the rest from reference TRBV7-2 and TRBJ1-3 gives the full variable domain: GAGVSQSPSNKVTEKGKDVELRCDPISGHTALYWYRQSLGQGLEFLIYFQGNSAPDKSGLPSDRFSAERTGGSVSTLTIQRTQQEDSAVYLCASSLRSGQGSAGNTIYFGEGSWLTVV.

The chain joins TRBV10-3 to TRBJ1-2; tentative D call: TRBD1 (6 bases). The CDR3 has 17 amino acids. V gave up 1 base and J gave up 1 base, with 16 bases separating them. Germline-derived CDR1 and CDR2 are ENHRY and SYGVKD. Written as DNA, the CDR3 is TGTGCCATCAGTGAGTTCCAGGGACAAGGGAGTAACTATGGCTACACCTTC. Its protein is CAISEFQGQGSNYGYTF.

The chain joins TRBV7-9 to TRBJ2-5, with 9 bases that match TRBD1. The CDR3 is 17 residues long. Germline CDR1 is SEHNR and CDR2 is FQNEAQ (reference sequence). The V gene end was trimmed by 1 base and the J gene end by 2 bases; junction bases not matched to a gene: 8. CDR3 sequence (DNA): TGTGCCAGCAGCTTAGTAGGTCGGGACAGGGTTCAAGAGACCCAGTACTTC. Its protein product is CASSLVGRDRVQETQYF.

Only a few counts were recorded for this clone. The chain uses TRBV10-3 and TRBJ2-7; perhaps TRBD1 as D (6 bases). V was clipped by 5 bases and J by 5 bases, with 16 bases between them. Germline values: CDR1 ENHRY, CDR2 SYGVKD. This CDR3 is 14 amino acids long. In DNA form, the CDR3 reads TGTGCCATCAGTTCCCAACAGGGTTTGGACGAGCAGTACTTC. This encodes CAISSQQGLDEQYF.

The rearrangement joins TRBV30 to TRBJ2-7; the D is unclear. Looked up from germline, CDR1 is GTSNPN and CDR2 is SVGIG (reference sequence). The CDR3 runs 14 residues. Trimming took off 1 base at V and 3 bases at J, with 13 bases between the two ends. CDR3 DNA: TGTGCCTGGAGTGGCCAGTCTAGTCTCTACGAGCAGTACTTC. It codes for CAWSGQSSLYEQYF.

Only a few counts were recorded for this clone. The rearrangement uses TRBV6-5 and TRBJ1-5, with 8 positions matching TRBD1. Germline values: CDR1 MNHEY, CDR2 SVGAGI. The CDR3 has 14 residues. J was trimmed by 5 bases and V by 4 bases; bases with no gene match: 4. The CDR3 nucleotides read TGTGCCAGCAGTTTGGGACAGGAGCATCAGCCCCAGCATTTT. Translation: CASSLGQEHQPQHF.

This clone has more than one count but fewer than ten. The rearrangement uses TRBV27 and TRBJ2-7, with D perhaps TRBD2 (5 bases). V gave up 5 bases and J gave up 7 bases, with 18 bases separating them. The CDR3 extends over 14 amino acids. Germline loops: CDR1 MNHEY, CDR2 SMNVEV (reference sequence). CDR3 loop: CASSLPGRAGEQYF. In DNA, the CDR3 is TGTGCCAGCAGTCTCCCGGGAAGGGCTGGAGAGCAGTACTTC.

The chain couples TRBV5-1 to TRBJ1-4; no definite D call. Germline loops: CDR1 SGHRS, CDR2 YFSETQ. The CDR3 totals 15 residues. V was shortened by 3 bases and J by 7 bases, with 16 bases between the two germline ends. The CDR3 reads CASSSERVSGEKLFF. CDR3 coding DNA: TGCGCCAGCAGCTCCGAGAGAGTCTCGGGTGAAAAACTGTTTTTT.

The chain is built from TRBV28 and TRBJ1-4, with 9 nucleotides matching TRBD1. CDR3 length: 15 residues. J gave up 7 bases and V 5 bases, and 8 bases lay outside the gene matches. Germline loops: CDR1 MDHEN, CDR2 SYDVKM. The CDR3, as DNA: TGTGCCAGCAGTGGATCACAGGGGGCTTTTGAAAAACTGTTTTTT. Its protein is CASSGSQGAFEKLFF. Drawing the rest from reference TRBV28 and TRBJ1-4, the complete variable domain is DVKVTQSSRYLVKRTGEKVFLECVQDMDHENMFWYRQDPGLGLRLIYFSYDVKMKEKGDIPEGYSVSREKKERFSLILESASTNQTSMYLCASSGSQGAFEKLFFGSGTQLSVL.

The chain uses TRBV5-1 and TRBJ1-1, with a possible D match to TRBD1 (5 bases). The germline V gene encodes CDR1 SGHRS and CDR2 YFSETQ. Trimming pared 6 bases from V and 5 bases from J, leaving 8 bases between. The CDR3 consists of 11 residues. This CDR3 reads CASTEGTEAFF. The CDR3 DNA reads TGCGCCAGCACGGAGGGGACTGAAGCTTTCTTT.

This chain uses TRBV28 with TRBJ1-4; TRBD1 aligns across 7 bases. Germline values: CDR1 MDHEN, CDR2 SYDVKM. The V and J ends lost 5 bases and 0 bases, in that order; junction bases with no gene match: 3. CDR3 length: 15 amino acids. The CDR3 here is CASSDGTATNEKLFF. The CDR3, as DNA: TGTGCCAGCAGTGACGGGACAGCAACTAATGAAAAACTGTTTTTT.

The chain joins TRBV30 to TRBJ1-2; 9 nucleotides agree with TRBD1. This CDR3 is built from 18 residues. Trimming took 1 base from V and 0 from J; bases not matched to a gene: 12. The germline CDR1 and CDR2 sequences are GTSNPN and SVGIG (reference sequence). The CDR3: CAWSADILGTGSNYGYTF. CDR3 DNA: TGTGCCTGGAGTGCTGATATCCTGGGGACAGGGTCTAACTATGGCTACACCTTC. The whole variable domain, remainder taken from reference TRBV30 and TRBJ1-2, is SQTIHQWPATLVQPVGSPLSLECTVEGTSNPNLYWYRQAAGRGLQLLFYSVGIGQISSEVPQNLSASRPQDRQFILSSKKLLLSDSGFYLCAWSADILGTGSNYGYTFGSGTRLTVV.

The chain joins TRBV2 to TRBJ2-7; D is possibly TRBD2 (5 bases). This CDR3 contains 14 residues. V gave up 6 bases and J gave up 0 bases, with 12 bases separating them. The germline gives CDR1 SNHLY, CDR2 FYNNEI. The CDR3 reads CASRLDGSSYEQYF. CDR3 nucleotide sequence: TGTGCCAGCAGGCTGGATGGGAGCTCCTACGAGCAGTACTTC.